One TCR beta chain is described in this entry. No antigen is known for it. Autoimmune disease history or systemic immunosuppression led to patients being barred. The data were obtained in a study of OX40 agonist ivuxolimab in advanced cancers. The overall study: A history of anti-PD-1, anti-PD-L1 or anti-CTLA-4 therapy was acceptable, and 30% to 45% had some.

In germline, CDR1 is LGHNA, CDR2 YNFKEQ. The V gene lost 4 bases and the J gene lost 0 bases, with 13 bases spanning the gap. This CDR3 comprises 16 residues. Study-wide findings and caveats: At 0.1 to 3.0 mg/kg, CD4+ and CD8+ blood T cells expanded clonally by week 6.

Libraries were prepared by immunoSEQ multiplex PCR; TCRdb keeps only in-frame clonotypes and omits some of them. The sample holds about 65,000 clones, around 86% seen once. This chain links TRBV4-2 with TRBJ1-3, with a tentative D call TRBD1 (5 bases). This clonotype was sampled from an adult with an advanced solid tumor such as melanoma, head and neck, liver or kidney cancer. The material sequenced was CD4+ or CD8+ T cells sorted from blood, taken in a trial of the OX40 agonist ivuxolimab. CDR3 amino acids: CASSLRQGISGNTIYF. The CDR3, as DNA: TGTGCCAGCAGCCTAAGGCAGGGTATCTCTGGAAACACCATATATTTT.